The 17 T cell receptor beta chains in this list originate from one sample, sequenced in a study of T cells after yellow fever vaccination. TCRdb fed the 5' RACE reads into MiXCR, producing one record per CDR3 protein. The repertoire holds about 330,000 distinct CDR3 sequences, about 8.3% seen once, with under 20% in the top ten. The sequenced sample was PBMCs, obtained roughly 45 days after the first yellow fever vaccination. The receptor source for this set is a man in his late teens or twenties who received the YFV17D yellow fever vaccine.

This clonotype was seen repeatedly, ten times or more. The J gene is TRBJ2-7, the V gene TRBV18; no clear D gene. V was shortened by 3 bases and J by 6 bases, with 12 bases between the two germline ends. Germline CDR1 and CDR2: KGHSH and LQKENI. The CDR3 length is 13 residues. The CDR3 sequence is CASSPTPYGEQYV. DNA of the CDR3: TGTGCCAGCTCACCGACGCCATATGGCGAGCAGTACGTC.

In DNA form, the CDR3 reads TGTGCCAGCAGCTTTCGTGGGACAGGGGGTCAGCCCCAGCATTTT. It encodes CASSFRGTGGQPQHF. The chain uses TRBV7-2 and TRBJ1-5, with 11 bases matching TRBD1. The ends lost 3 bases at V and 6 bases at J; junction bases unmatched: 4. The CDR3 runs 15 residues. From germline, CDR1 is SGHTA and CDR2 FQGNSA.

The sample holds a few counts of this clonotype. CDR3 in amino acids: CASSFLQGQSWTEAFF. DNA of the CDR3: TGTGCCAGCAGTTTTCTTCAGGGGCAGTCGTGGACTGAAGCTTTCTTT. The genes are TRBV28 and TRBJ1-1; TRBD1 is a possible D gene (6 bases). CDR1 is MDHEN, CDR2 SYDVKM, per germline. The CDR3 runs to 16 residues. The V end was cut by 3 bases, the J end by 5 bases, with 19 bases between.

The chain has TRBV10-3 and TRBJ2-5; 11 bases match TRBD2. Germline V gene lookup returns CDR1 ENHRY and CDR2 SYGVKD. The J segment lost 3 bases and the V segment lost 2 bases, leaving 20 bases of the junction unmatched. This CDR3 region has 21 residues. The CDR3 spells CAISERFVLPGGLAEEETQYF. DNA for the CDR3: TGTGCCATCAGTGAGCGCTTTGTGCTCCCGGGGGGACTAGCGGAAGAAGAGACCCAGTACTTC.

The chain uses TRBV7-6 and TRBJ2-7; TRBD1 matches 7 bases. J lost 2 bases, V lost 5 bases, and 3 bases had no gene match. The CDR3 sequence is 13 residues long. CDR1 and CDR2 (germline): SGHVS, FNYEAQ. The DNA for the CDR3 is TGTGCCAGCAGCGTTCAGGGGGCCTACGAGCAGTACTTC. It translates to CASSVQGAYEQYF. The full variable domain, rest sourced from reference TRBV7-6 and TRBJ2-7, is GAGVSQSPRYKVTKRGQDVALRCDPISGHVSLYWYRQALGQGPEFLTYFNYEAQQDKSGLPNDRFSAERPEGSISTLTIQRTEQRDSAMYRCASSVQGAYEQYFGPGTRLTVT.

This clonotype has just a few counts. The chain uses TRBV4-1 and TRBJ2-3; weak D call: TRBD1 (7 bases). The V gene's germline CDR1 is MGHRA and CDR2 YSYEKL. The CDR3 has 15 residues. V lost 4 bases, J lost 2 bases, and 13 bases lay in between. DNA for the CDR3: TGCGCCAGCAGCCCAGGGGGGCGGGACACAGATACGCAGTATTTT. This codes for CASSPGGRDTDTQYF.

The chain uses TRBV7-8 and TRBJ1-2; perhaps TRBD1 as D (5 bases). Looked up from germline, CDR1 is SGHVS and CDR2 is FQNEAQ. This CDR3 spans 14 amino acids. The germline V and J ends were trimmed by 5 bases and 4 bases, with 14 bases remaining between them. CDR3 region: CASSTQEWSYGYTF. DNA of the CDR3: TGTGCCAGCAGCACACAGGAATGGAGCTATGGCTACACCTTC.

The chain couples TRBV3-1 to TRBJ2-7; 10 bases agree with TRBD1. Germline V gene sequence: CDR1 LGHDT, CDR2 YNNKEL (reference sequence). CDR3 length: 16 amino acids. V gave up 4 bases and J gave up 5 bases; unmatched junction bases: 11. The CDR3 loop reads CASSLESGQGFHEQYF. The DNA for the CDR3 is TGTGCCAGCAGCCTAGAGTCGGGACAGGGGTTTCACGAGCAGTACTTC.

This clonotype was found a few times. The chain joins TRBV18 to TRBJ1-4; D perhaps matches TRBD1 (5 bases). The CDR3 runs to 13 residues. V was clipped by 4 bases and J by 5 bases, with 8 bases between them. Germline lookup yields CDR1 KGHSH and CDR2 LQKENI. This CDR3 reads CASSRGENEKLFF. The CDR3 DNA reads as TGTGCCAGCTCACGGGGGGAGAATGAAAAACTGTTTTTT.

At least ten counts were recorded for this clonotype. The J gene is TRBJ2-3, the V gene TRBV5-6; TRBD2 matches 11 bases. The V gene end was trimmed by 4 bases and the J gene end by 6 bases; junction bases not matched to a gene: 7. CDR1 is SGHDT, CDR2 YYEEEE, per germline. This CDR3 comprises 15 residues. The CDR3 bases are TGTGCCAGCAGCCTTAGCGGGGGGGCCGGGGATACGCAGTATTTT. It codes for CASSLSGGAGDTQYF.

This clonotype was detected a few times. The chain carries TRBV2 and TRBJ2-3; 11 bases map to TRBD2. The CDR3 length is 19 residues. With V trimmed by 5 bases and J by 5 bases, 18 bases remained unmatched. Germline V gene sequence: CDR1 SNHLY, CDR2 FYNNEI. This chain's CDR3 is CASSPGSHRLAGGGDTQYF. The CDR3 nucleotides read TGTGCCAGCAGTCCCGGTAGTCATCGTCTAGCGGGGGGTGGAGATACGCAGTATTTT.

The gene calls are TRBV11-2 and TRBJ2-1; D is unresolved. V gave up 4 bases and J gave up 8 bases, with 9 bases separating them. Germline CDR1 and CDR2: SGHAT and FQNNGV. The CDR3 runs to 12 residues. CDR3 in DNA: TGTGCCAGCAGCTCCGACTTCTATGAGCAGTTCTTC. Amino acid sequence: CASSSDFYEQFF.

J is TRBJ1-2 and V is TRBV6-2 or TRBV6-3, with TRBD1 matching 12 bases. The trim removed 7 bases at V and 4 bases at J, leaving 16 bases unmatched. CDR3 size: 18 residues. Germline V lookup: CDR1 MNHEY, CDR2 SVGEGT. The CDR3 nucleotides are TGTGCCAGCAAGACAGCCCGGGACAGGGGGCTGCCGAGCTATGGCTACACCTTC. This sequence encodes CASKTARDRGLPSYGYTF.

The sample holds a few counts of this clonotype. The chain has TRBV15 and TRBJ1-3; D gene uncertain. The CDR3 consists of 16 residues. From germline, CDR1 is LNHNV and CDR2 YYDKDF (reference sequence). Deletions cut 1 base from V and 0 bases from J, with 10 bases between. CDR3: CATSRARTHSGNTIYF. The DNA of the CDR3 is TGTGCCACCAGCAGAGCCAGGACCCACTCTGGAAACACCATATATTTT.

Ten or more counts support this clonotype. This rearrangement joins TRBV14 to TRBJ2-3; D possibly corresponds to TRBD2 (6 bases). The CDR3 consists of 13 residues. Trimming shortened V by 3 bases and J by 4 bases, and 8 bases separated the two germline ends. The V gene's germline CDR1 is SGHDN and CDR2 FVKESK. CDR3 coding DNA: TGTGCCAGCAGCCAGAGCGGGTCAGATACGCAGTATTTT. Protein: CASSQSGSDTQYF.

This clonotype was seen more than once but under ten times. The chain couples TRBV3-1 to TRBJ2-2, with a possible D match to TRBD1 (6 bases). The CDR3 is made up of 15 amino acids. V was shortened by 0 bases and J by 5 bases, with 10 bases between the two germline ends. CDR1 and CDR2 from the germline V gene are LGHDT and YNNKEL (reference sequence). CDR3 bases: TGTGCCAGCAGCCAAGATCACAGGGTAACCGGGGAGCTGTTTTTT. Translated, it gives CASSQDHRVTGELFF. Variable domain in full (rest from reference TRBV3-1 and TRBJ2-2): DTAVSQTPKYLVTQMGNDKSIKCEQNLGHDTMYWYKQDSKKFLKIMFSYNNKELIINETVPNRFSPKSPDKAHLNLHINSLELGDSAVYFCASSQDHRVTGELFFGEGSRLTVL.

This clonotype was picked up a small number of times. The rearrangement links TRBV6-1 to TRBJ1-4, with TRBD1 matching over 7 bases. The CDR3 has 14 residues. The germline CDR1 and CDR2 sequences are MNHNS and SASEGT. The junction had 4 bases not matched to a gene; V was cut back by 6 bases and J by 3 bases. CDR3 sequence reads: CASSRGAANEKLFF. The CDR3 bases are TGTGCCAGCAGCAGGGGGGCAGCTAATGAAAAACTGTTTTTT.